These 10 T cell receptor beta chains came from one sample sequenced in a study of blood T cell repertoires in COVID-19 (dated by TCRdb to between 2020 and 2021). Libraries were constructed by the immunoSEQ multiplex PCR assay. In TCRdb, the immuneACCESS table is reduced to in-frame sequences with V and J assigned. These tables do not hold every clone; where another copy was compared, an unresolved V gene accounts for under half, and the others remain unexplained. The sample table contains about 120,000 clones; only one count was recorded for around nine tenths of them. Under 20% of the sample lies in the top ten. The sample comprised peripheral blood. The receptor set was obtained from a human donor with acute or convalescent COVID-19. The donor label of this sample is uncertain.

This clone was counted only a few times. The V and J genes are TRBV11-1 and TRBJ2-7, with a possible D match to TRBD1 (6 bases). Germline lookup yields CDR1 SGHAT and CDR2 FQDESV (reference sequence). The CDR3 length is 14 residues. Deletions cut 4 bases from V and 3 bases from J, with 13 bases between. CDR3 protein: CASSYPGHFYEQYF. CDR3 sequence (DNA): TGTGCCAGCAGCTACCCGGGACACTTCTACGAGCAGTACTTC. The whole variable domain, filled in from reference TRBV11-1 and TRBJ2-7, reads EAEVAQSPRYKITEKSQAVAFWCDPISGHATLYWYRQILGQGPELLVQFQDESVVDDSQLPKDRFSAERLKGVDSTLKIQPAELGDSAMYLCASSYPGHFYEQYFGPGTRLTVT.

This clone was seen only a few times. The gene calls are TRBV6-1 and TRBJ1-2; 7 nucleotides match TRBD1. Germline V lookup: CDR1 MNHNS, CDR2 SASEGT. V gave up 2 bases and J gave up 5 bases; unmatched junction bases: 5. The CDR3 has 14 amino acids. This chain's CDR3 is CASSETGARYGYTF. The CDR3, as DNA: TGTGCCAGCAGTGAAACAGGGGCTCGGTATGGCTACACCTTC.

In this sample, this clone turned up once. CDR3 in amino acids: CASSPMGLWDTEAFF. CDR3 in DNA: TGTGCCAGCAGTCCGATGGGACTCTGGGACACTGAAGCTTTCTTT. V is TRBV7-9 and J is TRBJ1-1; a possible D gene is TRBD1 (5 bases). The CDR3 covers 15 residues. Germline V gives CDR1 SEHNR, CDR2 FQNEAQ (reference sequence). Trimming shortened V by 6 bases and J by 3 bases, and 17 bases separated the two germline ends.

This clone was observed a single time. The J gene is TRBJ2-1, the V gene TRBV12-3 or TRBV12-4; D not resolved. Trimming left V 2 bases short and J 4 bases short, with 6 bases between. This CDR3 is 13 amino acids long. CDR3 in amino acids: CASSLSEYNEQFF. CDR3 in DNA: TGTGCCAGCAGTTTAAGCGAGTACAATGAGCAGTTCTTC.

This rearrangement joins TRBV30 to TRBJ1-6, with TRBD1 matching 7 bases. CDR1 is GTSNPN, CDR2 SVGIG, per germline (reference sequence). The V gene end was trimmed by 2 bases and the J gene end by 7 bases; junction bases not matched to a gene: 5. The length of the CDR3 is 14 residues. The CDR3 nucleotides are TGTGCCTGGAGTAGGGGACAGAGGAATTCACCCCTCCACTTT. Protein product: CAWSRGQRNSPLHF.

V and J are TRBV20-1 and TRBJ2-5; weak D call: TRBD2 (5 bases). V was clipped by 3 bases and J by 2 bases, with 13 bases between them. Germline V lookup: CDR1 DFQATT, CDR2 SNEGSKA (reference sequence). There are 14 residues in the CDR3. The CDR3: CSASLAGIQETQYF. CDR3 DNA sequence: TGCAGTGCTAGTCTGGCGGGCATACAAGAGACCCAGTACTTC.

The chain combines TRBV24-1 with TRBJ2-1, with D perhaps TRBD2 (7 bases). Trimming pared 5 bases from V and 4 bases from J, leaving 17 bases between. Germline CDR1 is KGHDR and CDR2 is SFDVKD. This CDR3 spans 16 amino acids. CDR3 nucleotides: TGTGCCACCAGTGCCCTGGGGGGGGCCAGGTACAATGAGCAGTTCTTC. Its translation is CATSALGGARYNEQFF.

V usage is TRBV30 and J usage is TRBJ1-2, with 7 bases fitting TRBD1. The CDR3 totals 14 residues. With V trimmed by 2 bases and J by 5 bases, 8 bases remained unmatched. In germline, CDR1 is GTSNPN, CDR2 SVGIG (reference sequence). Here the CDR3 DNA reads TGTGCCTGGAGTAACAGGGGAGTCGGATATGGCTACACCTTC. Translated: CAWSNRGVGYGYTF.

This sequence joins TRBV6-5 and TRBJ2-3; tentatively, D is TRBD2 (7 bases). V was cut by 8 bases and J by 5 bases, with 17 bases left in between. CDR1 is MNHEY and CDR2 is SVGAGI in the germline V gene. The CDR3 sequence is 14 residues long. This CDR3 reads CASALGGPGDTQYF. Here the CDR3 DNA reads TGTGCCAGCGCTTTGGGGGGGCCCGGAGATACGCAGTATTTT.

The count of this clone is one. This chain joins TRBV6-5 and TRBJ1-1; 10 nucleotides line up with TRBD1. The V gene's germline CDR1 is MNHEY and CDR2 SVGAGI. The CDR3 is made up of 14 amino acids. Germline trimming cut 3 bases from V and 11 bases from J; bases unmatched to any gene: 9. CDR3 nucleotides: TGTGCCAGCAGTTATTCGGGCCGGGACAGGGGCGCTTTCTTT. Translation gives CASSYSGRDRGAFF.